Listed here are 14 T cell receptor beta chains from one sample, sequenced in a study of blood T cell repertoires in COVID-19. The data were produced by immunoSEQ multiplex PCR, yet TCRdb's version contains in-frame clones alone and is incomplete. The data show about 78,000 clones, 90% seen once. Sample: peripheral blood. Receptor source: a woman aged 50 to 65 in a cohort sampled during active COVID-19.

The chain is built from TRBV5-6 and TRBJ2-1, with D possibly matching TRBD2 (5 bases). From germline, CDR1 is SGHDT and CDR2 YYEEEE. This CDR3 contains 16 residues. Trimming cost V 1 base and J 8 bases, with 19 bases left between them. The CDR3 spells CASSLKLTMKYHEQFF. CDR3 in DNA: TGTGCCAGCAGCTTGAAGTTGACTATGAAGTACCATGAGCAGTTCTTC.

This chain connects TRBV6-5 to TRBJ2-1; tentatively, D is TRBD2 (5 bases). In germline, CDR1 is MNHEY, CDR2 SVGAGI. The CDR3 sequence is 11 residues long. V lost 5 bases and J lost 7, with 6 bases in between. The CDR3 region has the DNA TGTGCCAGCAGTCGACTAAATGAGCAGTTCTTC. This translates into CASSRLNEQFF.

The V and J genes are TRBV7-2 and TRBJ1-3, with unresolved D. CDR3 length equals 15 residues. Trimming removed 4 bases from V and 0 bases from J, with 10 bases in between. Germline CDR1 is SGHTA and CDR2 is FQGNSA. CDR3 residues: CASSSTALSGNTIYF. The CDR3 bases are TGTGCCAGCAGCTCTACAGCTCTCTCTGGAAACACCATATATTTT.

Only one count was recorded for this clone. The chain couples TRBV5-6 to TRBJ2-7; 7 nucleotides match TRBD1. Germline-derived CDR1 and CDR2 are SGHDT and YYEEEE. This CDR3 region has 13 residues. V trimming: 4 bases; J trimming: 2 bases; junction bases outside the gene matches: 3. CDR3 nucleotide sequence: TGTGCCAGCAGCCTTGACAGGGCCTACGAGCAGTACTTC. Translating gives CASSLDRAYEQYF.

The CDR3 DNA sequence: TGTGCCAGCAGCAGCGCACCCTCGGGAGACAGCTCCTATAATTCACCCCTCCACTTT. The encoded protein is CASSSAPSGDSSYNSPLHF. The genes are TRBV21-1 and TRBJ1-6. TRBV21-1 represents a pseudogene. The CDR3 consists of 19 residues.

V usage is TRBV9 and J usage is TRBJ2-7; the match to TRBD2 covers 7 bases. CDR3 length: 14 amino acids. The germline V gene encodes CDR1 SGDLS and CDR2 YYNGEE. J lost 2 bases, V lost 7 bases, and 9 bases had no gene match. The CDR3 loop reads CASPSGGEAYEQYF. CDR3 nucleotides: TGTGCCAGCCCTTCGGGGGGAGAGGCCTACGAGCAGTACTTC.

The chain is built from TRBV6-4 and TRBJ2-1; the D gene is possibly TRBD1 (6 bases). The V end was cut by 5 bases, the J end by 0 bases, with 11 bases between. The CDR3 contains 15 residues. The V gene's germline CDR1 is MRHNA and CDR2 SNTAGT. The CDR3 protein is CASSQDRSSYNEQFF. For the CDR3, the DNA is TGTGCCAGCAGTCAGGACAGAAGCTCCTACAATGAGCAGTTCTTC.

The CDR3 loop is CASRRSEVEDTQYF. Here the CDR3 DNA reads TGTGCCAGTCGGAGGAGTGAGGTTGAAGATACGCAGTATTTT. This sequence joins TRBV3-1 (or the pseudogene TRBV3-2) and TRBJ2-3; D might be TRBD2 (5 bases). Trimming took 9 bases from V and 5 from J, leaving 18 bases between them. The CDR3 sequence is 14 residues long. Germline loops: CDR1 LGHDT, CDR2 YNNKEL (reference sequence).

The chain uses TRBV13 and TRBJ1-1; D perhaps matches TRBD1 (5 bases). The ends were cut back, 5 bases at V and 5 bases at J, with 24 bases in the middle. Germline V lookup: CDR1 PRHDT, CDR2 FYEKMQ (reference sequence). This CDR3 contains 17 residues. The CDR3 region has the DNA TGTGCCAGCAGCCACCTAGGTGAACGCGCCTCAGGGACTGAAGCTTTCTTT. It encodes CASSHLGERASGTEAFF.

A single count supports this clone. This rearrangement joins TRBV5-1 to TRBJ2-1; D possibly corresponds to TRBD2 (6 bases). The CDR3 consists of 17 residues. Trimming pared 5 bases from V and 0 bases from J, leaving 18 bases between. Germline V gives CDR1 SGHRS, CDR2 YFSETQ. CDR3 bases: TGCGCCAGCAGGGGGGGATCAGCGAGAGTCTCCTACAATGAGCAGTTCTTC. Its protein product is CASRGGSARVSYNEQFF.

The J gene is TRBJ1-1, the V gene TRBV18; perhaps TRBD1 as D (5 bases). Germline V gene data show CDR1 as KGHSH and CDR2 as LQKENI. The CDR3 is 13 amino acids. V lost 5 bases and J lost 4, with 11 bases in between. The CDR3 DNA reads TGTGCCAGCTCAATAGGGAGGGGCACTGAAGCTTTCTTT. Protein: CASSIGRGTEAFF.

The genes are TRBV18 and TRBJ2-1; 9 bases match TRBD2. The ends lost 3 bases at V and 4 bases at J; junction bases unmatched: 7. This CDR3 contains 16 residues. CDR1 is KGHSH and CDR2 is LQKENI in the germline V gene. CDR3 region: CASSPALAGQYNEQFF. CDR3 in DNA: TGTGCCAGCTCACCGGCCCTAGCGGGGCAGTACAATGAGCAGTTCTTC.

The chain employs TRBV12-3 or TRBV12-4 and TRBJ2-5; TRBD2 aligns across 8 bases. Trimming removed 7 bases from V and 5 bases from J; junction bases left unmatched: 6. CDR3 length: 13 amino acids. The CDR3 here is CASTNRGGETQYF. The DNA of the CDR3 is TGTGCCAGCACCAACCGGGGGGGGGAGACCCAGTACTTC.

J is TRBJ1-1 and V is TRBV7-3; no definite D call. CDR3 size: 16 residues. Per germline, CDR1 SGHTA and CDR2 FQGTGA. The ends were cut back, 5 bases at V and 0 bases at J, with 16 bases in the middle. The CDR3 bases are TGTGCCAGCAGCCCTGTAGTGGGAGCCTTGAACACTGAAGCTTTCTTT. Translated, it gives CASSPVVGALNTEAFF.